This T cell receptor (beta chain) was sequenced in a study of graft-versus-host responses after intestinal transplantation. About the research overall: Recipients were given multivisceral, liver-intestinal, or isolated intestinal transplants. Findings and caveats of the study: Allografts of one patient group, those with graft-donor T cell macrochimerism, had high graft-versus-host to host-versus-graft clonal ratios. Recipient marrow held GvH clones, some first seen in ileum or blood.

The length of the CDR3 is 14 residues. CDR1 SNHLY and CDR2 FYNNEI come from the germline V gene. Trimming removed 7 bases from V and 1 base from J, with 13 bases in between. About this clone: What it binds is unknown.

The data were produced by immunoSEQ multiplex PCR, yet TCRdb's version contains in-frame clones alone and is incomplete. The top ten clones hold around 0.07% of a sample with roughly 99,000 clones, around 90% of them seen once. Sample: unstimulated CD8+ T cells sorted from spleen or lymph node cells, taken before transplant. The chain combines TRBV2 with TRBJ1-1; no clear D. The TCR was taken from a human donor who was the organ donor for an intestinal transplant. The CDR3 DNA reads TGTGCCAGCATTAACATTCGGGGGAACACTGAAGCTTTCTTT. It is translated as CASINIRGNTEAFF.